These T cell receptor beta chains were read from a single sample in a study of T cell responses to AZD1222 COVID-19 vaccine. Here immunoSEQ multiplex PCR was the method, and the copy in TCRdb shows in-frame clones only, minus some. Here the sample spans about 81,000 clones, about 93% being singletons. This specimen was peripheral blood, taken 28 days after the second AZD1222 dose. The source of these receptors is an adult who received the AZD1222 COVID-19 vaccine. Both conserved end residues are part of each CDR3. Each record gives: J gene, CDR3 length, V gene, clone size, D gene, CDR3 protein, CDR3 DNA. D genes are given only for firm matches. A row's size may be missing; if present it is once, few, many or a size class.

TRBJ2-5 14 TRBV18 . TRBD1 CASSAGTGEETQYF TGTGCCAGCTCAGCCGGGACAGGGGAAGAGACCCAGTACTTC
TRBJ2-3 17 TRBV4-2 . TRBD2 CASSQDSSLADTDTQYF TGTGCCAGCAGCCAAGATAGCAGCCTAGCGGACACAGATACGCAGTATTTT
TRBJ2-1 12 TRBV27 . . CASEPLGGEQFF TGTGCCAGCGAACCGTTGGGGGGTGAGCAGTTCTTC
TRBJ2-7 11 TRBV30 . TRBD2 CAWSVAGEQYF TGTGCCTGGAGCGTAGCGGGAGAGCAGTACTTC
TRBJ1-4 14 TRBV19 once TRBD1 CASSLQGAREKLFF TGTGCCAGTAGTCTACAGGGGGCTCGTGAAAAACTGTTTTTT
TRBJ2-1 13 TRBV11-3 . . CASSFRQGGEQFF TGTGCCAGCAGCTTCAGACAGGGAGGTGAGCAGTTCTTC
TRBJ1-6 15 TRBV7-3 . . CASSSRASSYSPLHF TGTGCCAGCAGCTCCCGAGCGTCGTCCTATTCACCCCTCCACTTT
TRBJ2-3 13 TRBV19 . . CASTSGVTDTQYF TGTGCCAGTACCTCGGGGGTGACAGATACGCAGTATTTT
TRBJ2-7 12 TRBV30 . . CAWSVTLYEQYF TGTGCCTGGAGTGTTACCCTTTACGAGCAGTACTTC
TRBJ1-4 14 TRBV5-1 . . CASSLGGLNEKLFF TGCGCCAGCAGCTTGGGGGGGCTTAATGAAAAACTGTTTTTT
TRBJ2-1 13 TRBV25-1 . . CASTLPGDREQFF TGTGCCAGCACCCTCCCCGGAGACCGAGAGCAGTTCTTC
TRBJ2-5 11 TRBV7-9 . . CASRVGETQYF TGTGCCAGCAGGGTTGGGGAGACCCAGTACTTC
TRBJ2-7 14 TRBV3-1/TRBV3-2 . TRBD2 CASSQAGGSYEQYF TGTGCCAGCAGCCAAGCGGGGGGCTCCTACGAGCAGTACTTC
TRBJ2-6 16 TRBV6-5 . . CASSFSRRAGANVLTF TGTGCCAGCAGTTTCTCCCGGAGGGCTGGGGCCAACGTCCTGACTTTC
TRBJ1-1 13 TRBV7-3 . . CASSLSGNTEAFF TGTGCCAGCAGCTTATCGGGGAACACTGAAGCTTTCTTT
TRBJ2-1 16 TRBV5-1 once TRBD2 CASSQSQGGSYNEQFF TGCGCCAGCAGCCAGTCTCAGGGAGGGAGCTACAATGAGCAGTTCTTC
TRBJ2-5 17 TRBV9 . TRBD2 CASSVEIGLAGGETQYF TGTGCCAGCAGCGTAGAGATCGGACTAGCGGGAGGAGAGACCCAGTACTTC
TRBJ1-2 12 TRBV10-1 . TRBD1 CASSGQGTRYTF TGCGCCAGCAGTGGACAGGGAACGCGCTACACCTTC
TRBJ1-4 12 TRBV29-1 . . CSVEDWSEKLFF TGCAGCGTTGAAGATTGGAGTGAAAAACTGTTTTTT
TRBJ1-1 12 TRBV29-1 . . CSLLDLNTEAFF TGCAGCCTATTAGACTTGAACACTGAAGCTTTCTTT
TRBJ1-4 16 TRBV14 . TRBD1 CASSQLLTGANEKLFF TGTGCCAGCAGCCAGCTACTGACAGGGGCTAATGAAAAACTGTTTTTT
TRBJ1-2 13 TRBV7-3 once TRBD1 CASSSGQNYGYTF TGTGCCAGCAGCTCGGGACAGAACTATGGCTACACCTTC
TRBJ1-1 12 TRBV2 . . CASSGPLDEAFF TGTGCCAGCAGCGGACCCTTAGATGAAGCTTTCTTT
TRBJ1-5 16 TRBV7-6 . . CASSLGAGGRNQPQHF TGTGCCAGCAGCTTAGGTGCGGGGGGCAGAAATCAGCCCCAGCATTTT
TRBJ2-7 15 TRBV5-4 few . CASSLAAASSYEQYF TGTGCCAGCAGCTTGGCGGCGGCGAGCTCCTACGAGCAGTACTTC
TRBJ2-2 15 TRBV2 . . CASREARTNTGELFF TGTGCCAGCAGGGAGGCACGGACGAACACCGGGGAGCTGTTTTTT
TRBJ1-5 14 TRBV2 . TRBD1 CASSYRDRSQPQHF TGTGCCAGCAGTTACCGGGACAGGAGTCAGCCCCAGCATTTT
TRBJ2-7 14 TRBV6-1 . . CASSETRNGYEQYF TGTGCCAGCAGTGAAACGAGGAACGGCTACGAGCAGTACTTC